This T cell receptor (beta chain) emerged from a study of T cell responses to AZD1222 COVID-19 vaccine. Study-wide findings and caveats: With two AZD1222 doses given, Spike-specific TCR breadth and depth both rose. Across spike, vaccine-associated CD4 TCRs were found, dominant at 160-218 and 743-854. Without day 14 samples, only post-peak T cell repertoires were studied.

Sequencing used immunoSEQ multiplex PCR; TCRdb keeps in-frame clones, though not all of them. The table has over 140,000 clones, 80% to 95% seen once; the top ten hold roughly 3.5%. V was shortened by 5 bases and J by 2 bases, with 19 bases between the two germline ends. Per germline, CDR1 SQVTM and CDR2 ANQGSEA. CDR3 length: 15 amino acids. As concerns this clone: As yet, its antigen is unknown.

This chain uses TRBV29-1 with TRBJ2-7; D is perhaps TRBD1 (6 bases). The sample was peripheral blood, taken 28 days after the second AZD1222 dose. The receptor comes from an adult who received the AZD1222 COVID-19 vaccine. CDR3 in amino acids: CSVSPSGASAYEQYF. CDR3 nucleotide sequence: TGCAGCGTTAGCCCGTCAGGGGCCTCGGCCTACGAGCAGTACTTC.